The clone carrying this TCR beta chain was counted a few times. This specimen comes from a study of CD8+ T cells in alopecia areata. RNA was isolated and reverse transcribed to cDNA, the sequencing template. The table came from immunoSEQ multiplex PCR; TCRdb's copy has only in-frame clones and leaves some out. The repertoire includes about 180,000 clones, roughly 58% of them detected once, and around 16% sits in the top ten. Germline lookup yields CDR1 PRHDT and CDR2 FYEKMQ (reference sequence). V was shortened by 0 bases and J by 14 bases, with 16 bases between the two germline ends. The CDR3 length is 13 residues. Stated treatment: oral pan-JAK inhibitor, 5-10 mg twice daily.

The sample in question was CD4+ T cells sorted from blood, obtained at approximately week 60, from a patient treated with tofacitinib. V and J are TRBV13 and TRBJ1-2; D is unclear. This TCR was sampled from a human donor with alopecia areata. CDR3 nucleotides: TGTGCCAGCAGCTTAGGGGCGGGAGACGGTAAAACCTTC. Translation: CASSLGAGDGKTF.